These 19 T cell receptor beta chains originate from one sample sequenced in a study of OX40 agonist ivuxolimab in advanced cancers. Sequenced by immunoSEQ multiplex PCR; TCRdb stores in-frame clones only, minus some. Of about 72,000 clones listed, roughly 88% are singletons. The source material was CD4+ or CD8+ T cells sorted from blood, sampled in a trial of the OX40 agonist ivuxolimab. Receptors originate from an adult with an advanced solid tumor such as melanoma, head and neck, liver or kidney cancer.

The CDR3 sequence: CASSSGTSGSGLIGELFF. For the CDR3, the DNA is TGTGCCAGCAGCTCAGGGACTAGCGGGAGCGGATTGATCGGGGAGCTGTTTTTT. V and J are TRBV5-6 and TRBJ2-2; TRBD2 agrees at 14 bases. The ends lost 3 bases at V and 7 bases at J; junction bases unmatched: 11. The CDR3 contains 18 residues. CDR1 and CDR2 from the germline V gene are SGHDT and YYEEEE.

The chain couples TRBV9 to TRBJ1-1, with no clear D. CDR1 is SGDLS and CDR2 is YYNGEE in the germline V gene. Trimming took 0 bases from V and 3 from J, leaving 15 bases between them. The CDR3 is 16 residues long. The CDR3 DNA reads TGTGCCAGCAGCGTAGGAGGGATGGGTGGACACACTGAAGCTTTCTTT. It is translated as CASSVGGMGGHTEAFF.

This chain links TRBV7-2 with TRBJ2-2; 8 nucleotides agree with TRBD1. The CDR3 is 17 residues long. J lost 6 bases, V lost 2 bases, and 11 bases had no gene match. From germline, CDR1 is SGHTA and CDR2 FQGNSA. In nucleotides, the CDR3 is TGTGCCAGCAGCTTACGCCCTCCGGACAGGGCTTCCGGGGAGCTGTTTTTT. Amino acid sequence: CASSLRPPDRASGELFF.

This chain's CDR3 is CASTLGLAGADTQYF. Written as DNA, the CDR3 is TGTGCCAGCACCCTCGGACTAGCGGGAGCGGATACGCAGTATTTT. V gene TRBV6-5 combines with J gene TRBJ2-3; the match to TRBD2 covers 13 bases. V dropped 7 bases and J dropped 6; count of bases not matched to a gene: 7. Germline V gene lookup returns CDR1 MNHEY and CDR2 SVGAGI. The length of the CDR3 is 15 residues.

V is TRBV28 and J is TRBJ1-2, with 10 bases that match TRBD1. The V gene's germline CDR1 is MDHEN and CDR2 SYDVKM. The length of the CDR3 is 15 residues. V gave up 5 bases and J gave up 4 bases; unmatched junction bases: 7. The CDR3 DNA sequence: TGTGCCAGCAGTGGGGGACAGGGGTCGGGCTATGGCTACACCTTC. Translation gives CASSGGQGSGYGYTF.

About this clone itself: This may arise from a read error, as a much more abundant clone is one base away. This same CDR3 is encoded by further DNA sequences in the sample. The chain joins TRBV5-4 to TRBJ2-7; the D gene is possibly TRBD1 (8 bases). In germline, CDR1 is SGHNT, CDR2 YYREEE (reference sequence). This CDR3 has 14 residues. Trimming removed 3 bases from V and 7 bases from J, with 17 bases in between. CDR3 nucleotide sequence: TGTGCCAGCAGCTCACAGGGGGGGAGGTATGAGCAGTACTTC. It specifies CASSSQGGRYEQYF.

V and J are TRBV2 and TRBJ2-7; tentatively, D is TRBD1 or TRBD2 (5 bases each). The CDR3 has 14 residues. From germline, CDR1 is SNHLY and CDR2 FYNNEI. Trimming removed 6 bases at V and 7 bases at J, with 19 bases between. CDR3: CASSRGKPRQEQYF. The DNA of the CDR3 is TGTGCCAGCAGCCGGGGCAAACCCAGGCAGGAGCAGTACTTC.

V is TRBV2 and J is TRBJ2-1; 8 bases match TRBD2. J gave up 9 bases and V 5 bases, and 12 bases lay outside the gene matches. This CDR3 contains 15 residues. Germline V gives CDR1 SNHLY, CDR2 FYNNEI. The CDR3 DNA is TGTGCCAGCAGTCTCTCCGGGACTAGATTCCGTGAGCAGTTCTTC. This gives the protein CASSLSGTRFREQFF.

The chain carries TRBV6-6 and TRBJ2-3, with D perhaps matching TRBD2 (7 bases). Germline loops: CDR1 MNHNY, CDR2 SVGAGI (reference sequence). V was pared by 1 base and J by 5 bases, with 16 bases between. This CDR3 has 16 residues. DNA of the CDR3: TGTGCCAGCAGTTACTGGGGGGGGGACATCCAAGATACGCAGTATTTT. The encoded protein is CASSYWGGDIQDTQYF.

This chain links TRBV15 with TRBJ2-1, with 10 bases aligning to TRBD1. The CDR3 spans 17 residues. V lost 0 bases, J lost 9 bases, and 11 bases stayed unmatched. The germline gives CDR1 LNHNV, CDR2 YYDKDF (reference sequence). CDR3 bases: TGTGCCACCAGCAGAGATAGTTGGACAGGGGGTCACGGTGAGCAGTTCTTC. Residues: CATSRDSWTGGHGEQFF.

The chain joins TRBV4-3 to TRBJ2-1; D not resolved. CDR1 LGHNA and CDR2 YSLEER come from the germline V gene. The V end was cut by 0 bases, the J end by 5 bases, with 8 bases between. This CDR3 is 14 amino acids long. CDR3 in DNA: TGCGCCAGCAGCCAAGATCGGCTAAACAATGAGCAGTTCTTC. Translated, it gives CASSQDRLNNEQFF.

J is TRBJ1-6 and V is TRBV18; D call uncertain. CDR1 is KGHSH and CDR2 is LQKENI in the germline V gene. Trimming removed 1 base from V and 7 bases from J, with 14 bases in between. The CDR3 has 16 residues. The CDR3: CASSPRPTEPNSPLHF. The CDR3 DNA follows: TGTGCCAGCTCACCACGCCCAACAGAACCCAATTCACCCCTCCACTTT. Supplemented by reference TRBV18 and TRBJ1-6, the full variable domain reads NAGVMQNPRHLVRRRGQEARLRCSPMKGHSHVYWYRQLPEEGLKFMVYLQKENIIDESGMPKERFSAEFPKEGPSILRIQQVVRGDSAAYFCASSPRPTEPNSPLHFGNGTRLTVT.

J is TRBJ2-6 and V is TRBV5-8; TRBD2 matches 10 bases. CDR3 size: 18 residues. With V trimmed by 4 bases and J by 0 bases, 7 bases remained unmatched. The germline CDR1 and CDR2 sequences are SGHTS and YDEGEE. This CDR3 is CASSPRLAGVSGANVLTF. As DNA, the CDR3 is TGTGCCAGCAGCCCCCGACTAGCGGGCGTCTCTGGGGCCAACGTCCTGACTTTC.

For the CDR3, the DNA is TGTGCCAGTAGTGCGGGCGCCGGGCTAACCTACAATGAGCAGTTCTTC. It is translated as CASSAGAGLTYNEQFF. The gene calls are TRBV19 and TRBJ2-1; TRBD2 is a possible D gene (5 bases). The V gene lost 5 bases and the J gene lost 2 bases, with 16 bases spanning the gap. Germline-derived CDR1 and CDR2 are LNHDA and SQIVND (reference sequence). This CDR3 has 16 residues.

The V and J genes are TRBV10-3 and TRBJ2-5; 15 nucleotides match TRBD2. V shed 6 bases and J 1 base; nucleotides not matched to a gene: 12. The CDR3 consists of 19 residues. Germline loops: CDR1 ENHRY, CDR2 SYGVKD. The CDR3 nucleotides read TGTGCCATCAGGATAGGGGCCGGGACTAGCGGGAGGCCCCAAGAGACCCAGTACTTC. Its protein is CAIRIGAGTSGRPQETQYF.

Written as DNA, the CDR3 is TGTGCCAGTAGGAACAGGGGAGGTACTGACATTCAGTACTTC. Amino acid sequence: CASRNRGGTDIQYF. V is TRBV19 and J is TRBJ2-4, with D possibly matching TRBD1 (7 bases). V lost 6 bases and J 8 bases, leaving 17 bases between the germline ends. CDR1 is LNHDA and CDR2 is SQIVND in the germline V gene (reference sequence). This CDR3 has 14 amino acids.

The chain couples TRBV19 to TRBJ1-2; 7 bases agree with TRBD1. The CDR3 has 13 amino acids. CDR1 is LNHDA, CDR2 SQIVND, per germline (reference sequence). With 5 bases clipped from V and 4 bases from J, the junction kept 4 bases outside the gene matches. This chain's CDR3 is CASSARQGYGYTF. CDR3 bases: TGTGCCAGTAGTGCCCGACAGGGCTATGGCTACACCTTC.

The V and J genes are TRBV5-8 and TRBJ2-3; 10 nucleotides agree with TRBD2. Germline V gene sequence: CDR1 SGHTS, CDR2 YDEGEE. Losses at the gene ends were 4 bases for V and 6 bases for J; bases not matched to a gene: 11. CDR3 size: 16 residues. The CDR3 sequence is CASSPFEREGRDTQYF. The CDR3 coding sequence is TGTGCCAGCAGCCCCTTCGAGCGGGAGGGCCGTGATACGCAGTATTTT.

The DNA of the CDR3 is TGTGCCAGCAGTAGGGGTGCCGTTCAGCCCCAGCATTTT. Its translation is CASSRGAVQPQHF. The chain links TRBV27 to TRBJ1-5; TRBD1 might be the D (5 bases). CDR3 length: 13 amino acids. Germline V gene data show CDR1 as MNHEY and CDR2 as SMNVEV (reference sequence). Trimming cost V 5 bases and J 6 bases, with 11 bases left between them.